What follows is one T cell receptor beta chain and its context. What it recognizes is unknown. 60 Vbeta and 13 Jbeta primers were used in PCR. Here immunoSEQ multiplex PCR was the method, and the copy in TCRdb shows in-frame clones only, minus some. The sample holds 100,000 or so clones, over 60% seen once. The V and J ends lost 0 bases and 4 bases, in that order; junction bases with no gene match: 8. The CDR3 extends over 16 amino acids. Germline CDR1 and CDR2: SGHDT and YYEEEE. The data belong to a study of cytomegalovirus exposure and HLA in healthy donors. Overall study results and limits: TCR beta chains numbering some 160 were designated cytomegalovirus-associated. Presence/absence analysis assumed near-uniform sequencing depth across donors.

The chain is built from TRBV5-6 and TRBJ2-5; 8 bases are a match to TRBD2. The sample comprised PBMCs. The TCR comes from a male donor in good health and CMV-seropositive. The CDR3 loop is CASSLGPRGGGETQYF. Written as DNA, the CDR3 is TGTGCCAGCAGCTTGGGGCCCCGGGGGGGCGGAGAGACCCAGTACTTC.